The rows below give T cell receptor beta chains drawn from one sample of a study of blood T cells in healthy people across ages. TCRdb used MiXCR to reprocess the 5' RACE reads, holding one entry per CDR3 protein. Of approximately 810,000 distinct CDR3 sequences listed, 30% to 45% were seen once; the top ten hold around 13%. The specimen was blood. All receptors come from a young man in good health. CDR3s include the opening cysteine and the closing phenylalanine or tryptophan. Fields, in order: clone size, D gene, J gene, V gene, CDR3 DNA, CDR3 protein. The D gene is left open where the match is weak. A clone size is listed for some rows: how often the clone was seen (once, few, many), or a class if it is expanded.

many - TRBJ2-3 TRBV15 TGTGCCACCAGCAGAGATCGCAGAAACACAGATACGCAGTATTTT CATSRDRRNTDTQYF
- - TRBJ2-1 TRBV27 TGTGCCAGCAGGACCGGGTTCAATCGGGGCAATGAGCAGTTCTTC CASRTGFNRGNEQFF
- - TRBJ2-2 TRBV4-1 TGCGCCAGCAGCAGGGGGGACACCGGGGAGCTGTTTTTT CASSRGDTGELFF
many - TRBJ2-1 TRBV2 TGTGCCAGCAGCCGACGGACGGAGTTCTCCTACAATGAGCAGTTCTTC CASSRRTEFSYNEQFF
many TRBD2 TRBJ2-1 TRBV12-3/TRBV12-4 TGTGCCAGCACCCGGGGGGGGGAATGGTACAATGAGCAGTTCTTC CASTRGGEWYNEQFF
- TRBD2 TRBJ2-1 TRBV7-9 TGTGCCAGCAGCAAGTCCTCGGGGGGGCGCTACAATGAGCAGTTCTTC CASSKSSGGRYNEQFF
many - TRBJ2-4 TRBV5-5 TGTGCCAGCAGCTTGGGGGGGAATCTAGCCAAAAACATTCAGTACTTC CASSLGGNLAKNIQYF
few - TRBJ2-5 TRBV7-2 TGTGCCAGCAGCTTAGGTGGCCCTCGGGAGACCCAGTACTTC CASSLGGPRETQYF
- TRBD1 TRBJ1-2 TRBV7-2 TGTGCCAGCGCTCCGGTAGCAGGGGGCGCCGGCTATGGCTACACCTTC CASAPVAGGAGYGYTF
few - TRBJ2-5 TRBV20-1 TGCAGTGCTAGACCGACAGCAACCAAAGAGACCCAGTACTTC CSARPTATKETQYF
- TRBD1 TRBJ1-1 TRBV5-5 TGTGCCAGCAGCTTGGGACAGGGGATCGGGAACACTGAAGCTTTCTTT CASSLGQGIGNTEAFF
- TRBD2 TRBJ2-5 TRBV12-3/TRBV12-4 TGTGCCAGCAGTCCCCCCGGACTAGCGGGAGTTGAGCAGTACTTC CASSPPGLAGVEQYF
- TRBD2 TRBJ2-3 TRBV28 TGTGCCAGTCCTCCGGGACTAGCGGGGGGGCCGTACACAGATACGCAGTATTTT CASPPGLAGGPYTDTQYF
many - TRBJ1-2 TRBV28 TGTGCCAGCAGTCAAGGGACAACCAACTATGGCTACACCTTC CASSQGTTNYGYTF
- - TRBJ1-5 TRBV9 TGTGCCAGCAGCGTAGTAGAAGGACTCCTAAGTCAGCCCCAGCATTTT CASSVVEGLLSQPQHF
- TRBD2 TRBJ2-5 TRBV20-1 TGCAGTGCGTTTCCGGGAGGCCGGGAGACCCAGTACTTC CSAFPGGRETQYF
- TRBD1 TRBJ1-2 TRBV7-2 TGTGCCAGCAGCTCACCGGGGACAGGCTATGGCTACACCTTC CASSSPGTGYGYTF
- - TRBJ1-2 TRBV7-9 TGTGCCAGCAGCTTATTCACTGGGGCAGGGTCTGGCTACACCTTC CASSLFTGAGSGYTF
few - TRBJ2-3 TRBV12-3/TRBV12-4 TGTGCCAGCAGTTTGTCCGTCCCAGATACGCAGTATTTT CASSLSVPDTQYF
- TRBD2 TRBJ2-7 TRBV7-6 TGTGCCAGCAGCTCGGGACTAGCCCGCAACTACGAGCAGTACTTC CASSSGLARNYEQYF
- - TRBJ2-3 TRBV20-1 TGCAGTGCTAGAGGGCCTCCCGGGAGCACAGATACGCAGTATTTT CSARGPPGSTDTQYF
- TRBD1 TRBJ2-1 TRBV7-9 TGTGCCAGCAGCCGGAGACCAGATGGACAGGGCAATAATGAGCAGTTCTTC CASSRRPDGQGNNEQFF
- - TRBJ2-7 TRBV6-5 TGTGCCAGCAGCCTTGGGACTGTCGATTACTACGAGCAGTACTTC CASSLGTVDYYEQYF
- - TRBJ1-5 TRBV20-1 TGCAGTGCCCCACCGGGACGATTCGAGGGGCCCCAGCATTTT CSAPPGRFEGPQHF
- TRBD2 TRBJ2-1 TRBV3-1 TGTGCCAGCAGCCAAGCATTAGCGGGTGGGCAGTTCTTC CASSQALAGGQFF
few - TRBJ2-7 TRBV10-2 TGCGCCAGCAGTGAGTCGAGGTACTCCTACAATGAGCAGTACTTC CASSESRYSYNEQYF
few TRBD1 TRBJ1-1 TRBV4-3 TGCGCCAGCAGCCATACAGACAGGGGCTCCACTGAAGCTTTCTTT CASSHTDRGSTEAFF
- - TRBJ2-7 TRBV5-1 TGCGCCAGCAGCTTGGGGCAACAGCGGTACGAGCAGTACTTC CASSLGQQRYEQYF
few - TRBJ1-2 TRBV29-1 TGCAGCGTTCGAACCGCAGCAGGCGAGAACTATGGCTACACCTTC CSVRTAAGENYGYTF